The clone carrying this T cell receptor beta chain was picked up one time. Its specificity is unknown. This sample is drawn from a study of vaccination effects on CD4 cells after COVID-19. V was trimmed by 1 base and J by 9 bases, leaving 10 bases between them. The CDR3 contains 14 residues. CDR1 is LGHDT, CDR2 YNNKEL, per germline (reference sequence). Under the ViraFEST assay, PBMC were stimulated with viral peptide pools so that antigen-specific CD4+ T cells expanded. Sequencing was performed afterwards. Around day 10 of culture, CD4+ T cells were separated out. Nobody among the vaccine recipients had prior SARS-CoV-2 infection (nucleocapsid antibodies were negative). Method: immunoSEQ multiplex PCR; TCRdb's copy keeps in-frame clones and lacks some. This sample carries fewer than 55,000 clones, just under 80% of them seen once, and the ten largest clones take more than 5%.

The specimen was CD4+ T cells from PBMCs cultured with HCoV-OC43 spike peptides, collected before COVID-19 vaccination. Subset noted: HCoV-OC43 spike overlapping peptide pool stimulation. V and J are TRBV3-1 (or the pseudogene TRBV3-2) and TRBJ1-6; D remains unclear. The TCR comes from a human donor who received a COVID-19 vaccine. The CDR3 is CASSQGFSGSPLHF. CDR3 coding DNA: TGTGCCAGCAGCCAAGGTTTTTCGGGTTCACCCCTCCACTTT.